The T cell receptor (beta chain) described here comes from a study of technical replicates of blood from a few donors. V was trimmed by 3 bases and J by 0 bases, leaving 7 bases between them. The V gene's germline CDR1 is SGDLS and CDR2 YYNGEE. This CDR3 has 14 amino acids. Generated by immunoSEQ multiplex PCR, the TCRdb table keeps only in-frame clones and is missing some. The table shows more than 60,000 clones, with approximately 95% occurring only once. The chain is built from TRBV9 and TRBJ2-1; D is uncertain. This receptor was taken from a human donor in good health. Sequenced input: T cells isolated from PBMCs. The CDR3 DNA sequence: TGTGCCAGCAGCGGTCATAGCTCCTACAATGAGCAGTTCTTC. It encodes CASSGHSSYNEQFF.